The next 25 T cell receptor beta chains were all read from a single sample in a study of T cell responses to AZD1222 COVID-19 vaccine. Here immunoSEQ multiplex PCR was the method, and the copy in TCRdb shows in-frame clones only, minus some. The sample has tens of thousands of clones, 65% to 85% seen once. Sequencing used peripheral blood, obtained on day 0 of MenACWY control vaccination. The source is an adult in good health.

A few counts support this clone. The V call is TRBV2, the J call TRBJ2-1; TRBD1 is a possible D gene (6 bases). Germline CDR1 is SNHLY and CDR2 is FYNNEI. The CDR3 has 15 residues. V gave up 1 base and J gave up 4 bases, with 11 bases separating them. The CDR3 bases are TGTGCCAGCAGTGAAGAGGGGGTAGGATACAATGAGCAGTTCTTC. Protein product: CASSEEGVGYNEQFF.

This chain joins TRBV10-2 and TRBJ1-5; 10 bases map to TRBD1. Germline V gives CDR1 WSHSY, CDR2 SAAADI. This CDR3 has 13 amino acids. The trim removed 4 bases at V and 10 bases at J, leaving 4 bases unmatched. The CDR3 DNA is TGCGCCAGCAGTGGGACAGGGGGTAGCCCCCAGCATTTT. It encodes CASSGTGGSPQHF.

This clone was seen a handful of times. V gene TRBV4-2 combines with J gene TRBJ2-1; 11 bases align to TRBD2. V dropped 6 bases and J dropped 3; count of bases not matched to a gene: 4. The CDR3 contains 15 residues. The germline V gene encodes CDR1 LGHNA and CDR2 YNFKEQ. The CDR3 region is CASRELAGDYNEQFF. The CDR3, as DNA: TGTGCCAGCAGGGAACTAGCGGGAGACTACAATGAGCAGTTCTTC.

With respect to this clone: Germline is not matched at one junction end, which may reflect a read error. The chain uses TRBV19 and TRBJ2-1; 9 bases agree with TRBD1. Germline lookup yields CDR1 LNHDA and CDR2 SQIVND (reference sequence). This CDR3 spans 14 amino acids. The CDR3 is CASSIGTGMDEQFF. The CDR3 DNA reads TGTGCCAGTAGCATAGGGACAGGGATGGATGAGCAGTTCTTC.

The chain is built from TRBV19 and TRBJ1-5; a weak D match, TRBD1 (5 bases). The CDR3 loop spans 13 amino acids. Germline CDR1 is LNHDA and CDR2 is SQIVND (reference sequence). The ends were cut back, 5 bases at V and 5 bases at J, with 10 bases in the middle. The CDR3 loop reads CASSLRDDQPQHF. The CDR3, as DNA: TGTGCCAGTAGTCTCAGGGACGATCAGCCCCAGCATTTT. Together with reference TRBV19 and TRBJ1-5, the CDR3 gives the full variable domain: DGGITQSPKYLFRKEGQNVTLSCEQNLNHDAMYWYRQDPGQGLRLIYYSQIVNDFQKGDIAEGYSVSREKKESFPLTVTSAQKNPTAFYLCASSLRDDQPQHFGDGTRLSIL.

CDR3 loop: CASQTTGRNEQYF. The CDR3 DNA follows: TGTGCCAGCCAGACCACAGGGAGGAACGAGCAGTACTTC. The J gene is TRBJ2-7, the V gene TRBV6-5; tentatively, D is TRBD1 or TRBD2 (6 bases each). Germline CDR1 reads MNHEY; CDR2 reads SVGAGI. V gave up 8 bases and J gave up 5 bases, with 16 bases separating them. The CDR3 totals 13 residues.

A note on this clone: This CDR3 is also generated by other DNA sequences in the sample. The chain uses TRBV18 and TRBJ1-5; D may be TRBD1 (5 bases). CDR1 and CDR2 (germline): KGHSH, LQKENI. The CDR3 contains 13 residues. V gave up 3 bases and J gave up 4 bases, with 7 bases separating them. The CDR3 loop reads CASSPGQNQPQHF. Written as DNA, the CDR3 is TGTGCCAGCTCACCGGGGCAGAATCAGCCCCAGCATTTT.

Sample share makes this clone medium-sized. An end of the junction differs from the germline gene, which may be a read error. This chain joins TRBV7-6 and TRBJ2-1; 9 positions match TRBD2. Germline CDR1 reads SGHVS; CDR2 reads FNYEAQ. This CDR3 is built from 14 residues. The CDR3 is CASSLAGTYNEQFF. For the CDR3, the DNA is TGTGCCAGCAGCCTAGCGGGGACCTACAATGAGCAGTTCTTC.

This chain joins TRBV6-4 and TRBJ2-6; 7 bases fit TRBD2. J gave up 2 bases and V 6 bases, and 7 bases lay outside the gene matches. The CDR3 spans 16 residues. Germline V gives CDR1 MRHNA, CDR2 SNTAGT. Here the CDR3 DNA reads TGTGCCAGCAGCCCCGGTGGGGGGGCTGGGGCCAACGTCCTGACTTTC. This codes for CASSPGGGAGANVLTF.

The chain uses TRBV10-2 and TRBJ1-2, with a tentative D call TRBD1 (5 bases). CDR1 and CDR2 (germline): WSHSY, SAAADI. The CDR3 covers 15 residues. V was cut by 1 base and J by 2 bases, with 11 bases left in between. CDR3 residues: CASSEWGSGNYGYTF. The DNA of the CDR3 is TGCGCCAGCAGTGAGTGGGGCAGTGGAAACTATGGCTACACCTTC.

This chain joins TRBV4-1 and TRBJ2-3; 9 bases fit TRBD2. The CDR3 is 15 amino acids. J was trimmed by 6 bases and V by 1 base; bases with no gene match: 5. CDR1 and CDR2 from the germline V gene are MGHRA and YSYEKL. The CDR3, as DNA: TGCGCCAGCAGCCAAGGACTAGCGGAGGGGGATACGCAGTATTTT. This codes for CASSQGLAEGDTQYF.

The gene calls are TRBV30 and TRBJ2-4, with D unresolved. CDR1 and CDR2 (germline): GTSNPN, SVGIG (reference sequence). Between the trimmed V and J ends, which lost 1 base and 3 bases, there was a span of 10 bases. CDR3 size: 14 residues. In DNA, the CDR3 is TGTGCCTGGAGTGGGACCCGAGGCAAAAACATTCAGTACTTC. Its protein is CAWSGTRGKNIQYF.

This clone showed up just once. CDR3 protein: CASSLDTGAHTSYEQYF. The CDR3 DNA reads TGTGCCAGCAGCTTAGACACCGGGGCGCATACTTCCTACGAGCAGTACTTC. The chain joins TRBV7-8 to TRBJ2-7; TRBD1 or TRBD2 may be the D gene (5 bases each). The V gene lost 1 base and the J gene lost 1 base, with 17 bases spanning the gap. Germline V gives CDR1 SGHVS, CDR2 FQNEAQ. CDR3 size: 17 residues.

The chain has TRBV7-9 and TRBJ1-1; 10 nucleotides line up with TRBD1. The V segment lost 5 bases and the J segment 4 bases; nucleotides outside the gene matches: 7. The CDR3 sequence is 15 residues long. The germline V gene encodes CDR1 SEHNR and CDR2 FQNEAQ (reference sequence). CDR3 sequence (DNA): TGTGCCAGCAGCAGCTACCGGGACAGGGGCACTGAAGCTTTCTTT. This encodes CASSSYRDRGTEAFF.

The J gene is TRBJ2-5, the V gene TRBV27, with 7 bases matching TRBD2. Germline lookup yields CDR1 MNHEY and CDR2 SMNVEV (reference sequence). V gave up 1 base and J gave up 4 bases; unmatched junction bases: 9. The CDR3 loop spans 16 amino acids. DNA of the CDR3: TGTGCCAGCAGTTTATGGTCGGCGGGAGTGAGAGAGACCCAGTACTTC. Amino acids: CASSLWSAGVRETQYF.

This clone came up a few times. This sequence joins TRBV7-2 and TRBJ2-1; D unclear. Germline CDR1 reads SGHTA; CDR2 reads FQGNSA. The V end was cut by 4 bases, the J end by 9 bases, with 13 bases between. The CDR3 is made up of 13 amino acids. The CDR3 DNA sequence: TGTGCCAGCAGCTCCACTCCCGTGGGTGAGCAGTTCTTC. Residues: CASSSTPVGEQFF.

V and J are TRBV24-1 and TRBJ2-5; tentative D call: TRBD1 (5 bases). The CDR3 runs to 15 residues. Germline CDR1 is KGHDR and CDR2 is SFDVKD. Trimming took 2 bases from V and 1 from J, leaving 10 bases between them. CDR3 protein: CATSDSRQSQETQYF. The DNA of the CDR3 is TGTGCCACCAGTGATTCTAGACAGTCCCAAGAGACCCAGTACTTC.

Note on this clone: The sample holds other DNA sequences that translate to the same CDR3. V usage is TRBV6-1 and J usage is TRBJ2-7, with 10 positions matching TRBD1. The CDR3 contains 15 residues. Germline CDR1 reads MNHNS; CDR2 reads SASEGT. V dropped 1 base and J dropped 0; count of bases not matched to a gene: 0. The CDR3 sequence is CASSEGTGGSYEQYV. The DNA for the CDR3 is TGTGCCAGCAGTGAAGGGACAGGGGGCTCCTACGAGCAGTACGTC.

The CDR3 protein is CATGARETGTDTQYF. The CDR3 region has the DNA TGTGCCACAGGGGCGCGGGAGACGGGCACAGATACGCAGTATTTT. The gene calls are TRBV24-1 and TRBJ2-3, with TRBD2 identical over 7 bases. The V gene end was trimmed by 10 bases and the J gene end by 1 base; junction bases not matched to a gene: 10. The germline V gene encodes CDR1 KGHDR and CDR2 SFDVKD. CDR3 length: 15 amino acids.

With regard to this clone: This may be a read error: a much more frequent sequence differs by one nucleotide. The V and J genes are TRBV6-4 and TRBJ2-1, with D maybe TRBD2 (6 bases). Germline loops: CDR1 MRHNA, CDR2 SNTAGT. The CDR3 totals 15 residues. In DNA, the CDR3 is TGTGCCAGCAGTGAGTCGGGAGAAGGCTACAATGAGCGGTTCTTC. Residues: CASSESGEGYNERFF.

The V gene is TRBV6-1, the J gene TRBJ1-2; D is undetermined. Germline V gene sequence: CDR1 MNHNS, CDR2 SASEGT. V was pared by 0 bases and J by 4 bases, with 9 bases between. CDR3 size: 14 residues. CDR3 protein: CASSEAGDGYGYTF. The CDR3 bases are TGTGCCAGCAGTGAAGCTGGCGACGGCTATGGCTACACCTTC.

The V and J genes are TRBV7-2 and TRBJ2-1, with 11 bases identical to TRBD2. The V and J ends lost 2 bases and 3 bases, in that order; junction bases with no gene match: 6. The CDR3 is 17 amino acids. CDR1 SGHTA and CDR2 FQGNSA come from the germline V gene. The CDR3 DNA is TGTGCCAGCAGCTTATTGGGACTAGCGGCGCTCTACAATGAGCAGTTCTTC. Translating gives CASSLLGLAALYNEQFF.

The chain joins TRBV2 to TRBJ1-3; weak D call: TRBD1 (5 bases). Germline loops: CDR1 SNHLY, CDR2 FYNNEI. The ends were cut back, 6 bases at V and 0 bases at J, with 9 bases in the middle. The CDR3 covers 14 residues. The CDR3 region has the DNA TGTGCCAGCAGCGGTAGGGGCTCTGGAAACACCATATATTTT. Its translation: CASSGRGSGNTIYF.

This clone appeared once. This rearrangement joins TRBV3-1 (or the pseudogene TRBV3-2) to TRBJ2-5; TRBD2 might be the D (6 bases). CDR1 LGHDT and CDR2 YNNKEL come from the germline V gene (reference sequence). The CDR3 runs 17 residues. The V and J ends lost 2 bases and 4 bases respectively, with 20 bases between them. This CDR3 reads CASSQRTAGPALETQYF. The CDR3 bases are TGTGCCAGCAGCCAAAGAACTGCGGGGCCAGCCTTAGAGACCCAGTACTTC.

The chain couples TRBV28 to TRBJ2-4; 9 bases are a match to TRBD1. Germline V lookup: CDR1 MDHEN, CDR2 SYDVKM. This CDR3 is 16 amino acids long. With V trimmed by 8 bases and J by 1 base, 9 bases remained unmatched. The CDR3 protein is CASEKGQGLAKNIQYF. The CDR3 region has the DNA TGTGCCAGCGAGAAGGGACAGGGCCTGGCCAAAAACATTCAGTACTTC.